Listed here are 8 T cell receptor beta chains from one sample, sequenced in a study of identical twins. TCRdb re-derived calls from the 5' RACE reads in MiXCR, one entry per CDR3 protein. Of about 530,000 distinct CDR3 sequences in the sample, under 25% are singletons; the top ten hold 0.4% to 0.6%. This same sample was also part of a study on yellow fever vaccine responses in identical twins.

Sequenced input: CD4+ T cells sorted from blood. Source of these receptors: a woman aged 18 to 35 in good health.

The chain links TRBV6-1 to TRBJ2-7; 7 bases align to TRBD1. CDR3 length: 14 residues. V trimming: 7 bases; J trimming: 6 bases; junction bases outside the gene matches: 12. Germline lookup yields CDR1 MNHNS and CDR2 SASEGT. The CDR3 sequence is CASKKTGLPGEQYF. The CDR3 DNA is TGTGCCAGCAAGAAGACAGGGCTCCCGGGCGAGCAGTACTTC.

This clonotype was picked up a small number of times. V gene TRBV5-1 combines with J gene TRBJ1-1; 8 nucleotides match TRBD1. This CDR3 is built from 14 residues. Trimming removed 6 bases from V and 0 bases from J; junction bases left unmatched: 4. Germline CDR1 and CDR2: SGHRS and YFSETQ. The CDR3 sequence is CASTQTGVNTEAFF. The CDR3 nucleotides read TGCGCCAGCACCCAGACAGGGGTGAACACTGAAGCTTTCTTT.

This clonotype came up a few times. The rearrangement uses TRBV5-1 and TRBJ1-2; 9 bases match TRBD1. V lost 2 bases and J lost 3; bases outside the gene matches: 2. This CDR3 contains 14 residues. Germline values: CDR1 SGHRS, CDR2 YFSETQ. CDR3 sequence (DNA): TGCGCCAGCAGCTTCACAGGGGGCGACTATGGCTACACCTTC. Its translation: CASSFTGGDYGYTF.

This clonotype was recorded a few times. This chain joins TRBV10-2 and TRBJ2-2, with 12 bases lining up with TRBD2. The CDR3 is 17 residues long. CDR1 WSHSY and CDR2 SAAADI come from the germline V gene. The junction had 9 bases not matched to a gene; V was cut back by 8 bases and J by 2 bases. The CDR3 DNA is TGCGCCAGCTTAAGGACTAGCGGGGAAGGAAACACCGGGGAGCTGTTTTTT. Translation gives CASLRTSGEGNTGELFF.

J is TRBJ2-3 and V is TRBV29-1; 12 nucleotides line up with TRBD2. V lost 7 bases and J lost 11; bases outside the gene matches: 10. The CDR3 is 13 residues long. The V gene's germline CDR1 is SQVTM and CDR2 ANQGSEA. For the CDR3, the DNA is TGCAGCGCCGTGACTAGCGGGAGCGGAGGGCAGTATTTT. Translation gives CSAVTSGSGGQYF.

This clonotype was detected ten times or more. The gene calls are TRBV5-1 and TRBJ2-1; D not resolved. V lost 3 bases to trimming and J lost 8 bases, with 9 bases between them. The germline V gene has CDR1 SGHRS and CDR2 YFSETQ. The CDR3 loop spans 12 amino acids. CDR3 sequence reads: CASSWGSDEQFF. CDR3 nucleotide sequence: TGCGCCAGCAGCTGGGGTAGTGATGAGCAGTTCTTC.

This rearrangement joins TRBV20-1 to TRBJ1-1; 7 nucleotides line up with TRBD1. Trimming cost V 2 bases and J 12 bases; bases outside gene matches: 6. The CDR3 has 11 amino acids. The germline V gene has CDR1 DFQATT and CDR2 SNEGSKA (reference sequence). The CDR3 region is CSARLQGESFF. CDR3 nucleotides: TGCAGTGCTAGACTTCAGGGGGAATCTTTCTTT.

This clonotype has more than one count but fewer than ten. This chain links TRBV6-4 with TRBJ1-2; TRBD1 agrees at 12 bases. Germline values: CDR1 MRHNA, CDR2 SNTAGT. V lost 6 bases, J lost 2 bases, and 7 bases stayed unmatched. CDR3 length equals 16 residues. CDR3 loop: CASSAGTGGLNYGYTF. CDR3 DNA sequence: TGTGCCAGCAGCGCCGGGACAGGGGGCCTAAACTATGGCTACACCTTC.